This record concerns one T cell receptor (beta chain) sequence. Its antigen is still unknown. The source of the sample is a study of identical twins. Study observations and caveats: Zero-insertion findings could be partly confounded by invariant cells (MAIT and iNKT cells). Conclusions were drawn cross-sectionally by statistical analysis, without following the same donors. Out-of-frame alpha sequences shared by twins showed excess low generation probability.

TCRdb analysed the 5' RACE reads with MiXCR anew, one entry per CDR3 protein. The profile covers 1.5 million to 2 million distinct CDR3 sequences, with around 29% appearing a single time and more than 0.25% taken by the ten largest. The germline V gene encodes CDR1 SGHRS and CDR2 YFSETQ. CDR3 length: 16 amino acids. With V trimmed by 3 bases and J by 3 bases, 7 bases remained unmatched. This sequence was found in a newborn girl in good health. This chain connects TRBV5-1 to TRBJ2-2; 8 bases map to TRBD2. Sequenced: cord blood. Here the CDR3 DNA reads TGCGCCAGCAGCTCTGGACTAGCTCCCTACACCGGGGAGCTGTTTTTT. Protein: CASSSGLAPYTGELFF.